The clone carrying this T cell receptor beta chain was seen more than once but under ten times. Its antigen is undetermined. The table came from immunoSEQ multiplex PCR; TCRdb's copy has only in-frame clones and leaves some out. Seen here are 150,000 or so clones, about 86% observed once, and the top ten hold 5.5%. The data were taken from a study of T cell responses to AZD1222 COVID-19 vaccine. General study results and limits: Receipt of two AZD1222 doses was followed by a rise in Spike-specific TCR breadth and depth.

The source is an adult in good health. The sample was peripheral blood, taken on day 0 of MenACWY control vaccination.

CDR3 nucleotides: TGTGCCAGCAGCTTAGGCCTCCACAATTTCCCGAAGTACACCTTC. This gives the protein CASSLGLHNFPKYTF. The chain has TRBV7-2 and TRBJ1-2; D gene ambiguous. The CDR3 contains 15 residues. V lost 1 base and J lost 11, with 20 bases in between. From germline, CDR1 is SGHTA and CDR2 FQGNSA.